The 17 T cell receptor beta chains below were found in one sample sequenced in a study of blood T cell repertoires in COVID-19. Profiling relied on immunoSEQ multiplex PCR, and the TCRdb table lists in-frame clones only, not all of them. The data contain hundreds of thousands of clones, around four fifths of them singletons. Input material: peripheral blood. These receptors were obtained from a woman in her forties or fifties who had recovered from COVID-19.

The chain recombines TRBV6-2 or TRBV6-3 with TRBJ2-1; 9 nucleotides match TRBD2. The V and J ends lost 2 bases and 5 bases, in that order; junction bases with no gene match: 7. The CDR3 has 16 residues. Germline values: CDR1 MNHEY, CDR2 SVGEGT. In DNA, the CDR3 is TGTGCCAGCAGTTACCCATTAGCGGGAGTGGACAATGAGCAGTTCTTC. Protein sequence: CASSYPLAGVDNEQFF.

V gene TRBV20-1 combines with J gene TRBJ2-1; no definite D call. This CDR3 has 10 amino acids. V was cut by 6 bases and J by 10 bases, with 10 bases left in between. CDR1 and CDR2 from the germline V gene are DFQATT and SNEGSKA (reference sequence). The CDR3 region is CSAAQVEQFF. Written as DNA, the CDR3 is TGCAGTGCCGCGCAGGTAGAGCAGTTCTTC.

The chain employs TRBV6-1 and TRBJ2-1; 8 bases map to TRBD2. The V gene end was trimmed by 11 bases and the J gene end by 9 bases; junction bases not matched to a gene: 12. Germline V gene sequence: CDR1 MNHNS, CDR2 SASEGT. The CDR3 runs to 13 residues. The CDR3 DNA reads TGTGCCTCCCAGGAAAGCGGGGGAATTGAGCAGTTCTTC. Amino acids: CASQESGGIEQFF.

The chain is built from TRBV23-1 and TRBJ2-4; 11 nucleotides match TRBD1. TRBV23-1 is assigned to the ORF class and has an uncertain function. The CDR3 length is 18 residues. Trimming cost V 8 bases and J 6 bases; bases outside gene matches: 18. CDR3 bases: TGCGCCAGCCGGCCCTCTTGGACAGGGGGCAGGGAGATAAACATTCAGTACTTC. As protein: CASRPSWTGGREINIQYF.

The chain is built from TRBV19 and TRBJ1-4; D not resolved. The CDR3 covers 15 residues. Germline V gives CDR1 LNHDA, CDR2 SQIVND (reference sequence). Trimming stripped 2 bases from V and 4 bases from J, with 11 bases between. The chain's CDR3 is CASSIYTAINEKLFF. In DNA, the CDR3 is TGTGCCAGTAGTATATACACAGCTATTAATGAAAAACTGTTTTTT.

The chain couples TRBV4-3 to TRBJ2-7, with 9 bases aligning to TRBD2. With 4 bases clipped from V and 0 bases from J, the junction kept 7 bases outside the gene matches. The germline V gene has CDR1 LGHNA and CDR2 YSLEER. The CDR3 runs 16 residues. The chain's CDR3 is CASSPSASGNSYEQYF. In nucleotides, the CDR3 is TGCGCCAGCAGCCCCAGCGCTAGCGGGAACTCCTACGAGCAGTACTTC.

This clone was observed a handful of times. The chain carries TRBV6-1 and TRBJ1-2; possible D gene TRBD1, 6 bases. Deletions cut 3 bases from V and 1 base from J, with 9 bases between. This CDR3 is 14 amino acids long. Germline V CDR1 and CDR2: MNHNS, SASEGT. CDR3 DNA sequence: TGTGCCAGCAGTGACGACAGGAGTAACTATGGCTACACCTTC. Protein: CASSDDRSNYGYTF.

V and J are TRBV5-1 and TRBJ2-2; 9 bases map to TRBD1. V gave up 5 bases and J gave up 5 bases; unmatched junction bases: 16. The germline CDR1 and CDR2 sequences are SGHRS and YFSETQ. CDR3 length equals 18 residues. CDR3 in DNA: TGCGCCAGCAGTTTTCCCTCAGTAGGGACAGGGCTAACCGGGGAGCTGTTTTTT. As protein: CASSFPSVGTGLTGELFF.

The rearrangement links TRBV6-1 to TRBJ2-2; TRBD2 matches 7 bases. The CDR3 loop spans 14 amino acids. V lost 11 bases and J lost 3; bases outside the gene matches: 9. Germline loops: CDR1 MNHNS, CDR2 SASEGT. For the CDR3, the DNA is TGTGCCCATAGGGCGGGGGTGGACACCGGGGAGCTGTTTTTT. Translation gives CAHRAGVDTGELFF.

CDR3 sequence: CASSITGFTYEQYF. The CDR3, as DNA: TGTGCCAGCAGTATAACAGGGTTTACCTACGAGCAGTACTTC. V gene TRBV2 combines with J gene TRBJ2-7; weak D call: TRBD1 (6 bases). This CDR3 is built from 14 residues. In germline, CDR1 is SNHLY, CDR2 FYNNEI. Trimming removed 5 bases at V and 2 bases at J, with 13 bases between.

This chain uses TRBV7-3 with TRBJ2-2; maybe TRBD1 (5 bases). V lost 5 bases to trimming and J lost 2 bases, with 12 bases between them. Germline CDR1 SGHTA, CDR2 FQGTGA. The CDR3 has 15 amino acids. This chain's CDR3 is CASSEVQENTGELFF. Written as DNA, the CDR3 is TGTGCCAGCAGCGAAGTACAGGAAAACACCGGGGAGCTGTTTTTT.

The rearrangement joins TRBV27 to TRBJ1-2, with 7 positions matching TRBD1. Unmatched junction bases numbered 3, after V lost 6 bases and J lost 2 bases. CDR3 length: 13 amino acids. The V gene's germline CDR1 is MNHEY and CDR2 SMNVEV (reference sequence). CDR3 DNA: TGTGCCAGCAGCGAGACAGGGAACTATGGCTACACCTTC. Protein sequence: CASSETGNYGYTF.

The chain employs TRBV21-1 and TRBJ2-7; the D call TRBD2 from the table was never checked on the DNA. TRBV21-1 counts as a pseudogene. CDR3 size: 14 residues. This CDR3 reads CASAGGTYPYEQYF. For the CDR3, the DNA is TGTGCCAGCGCGGGGGGAACATATCCCTACGAGCAGTACTTC.

V usage is TRBV30 and J usage is TRBJ1-2, with TRBD1 matching over 10 bases. This CDR3 has 14 amino acids. Germline V gene lookup returns CDR1 GTSNPN and CDR2 SVGIG (reference sequence). With V trimmed by 1 base and J by 7 bases, 6 bases remained unmatched. CDR3 coding DNA: TGTGCCTGGAGTGCCTCCCGGGACAGGGGTGGCTACACCTTC. Translation: CAWSASRDRGGYTF.

This chain connects TRBV7-9 to TRBJ2-7, with TRBD1 as a possible D gene (6 bases). This CDR3 contains 13 residues. The V and J ends lost 3 bases and 4 bases respectively, with 10 bases between them. Germline CDR1 is SEHNR and CDR2 is FQNEAQ (reference sequence). The CDR3 coding sequence is TGTGCCAGCAGCTTTCCACAGGGATACGAGCAGTACTTC. Translating it yields CASSFPQGYEQYF.

The chain couples TRBV5-1 to TRBJ2-7; 10 bases are a match to TRBD1. CDR1 is SGHRS, CDR2 YFSETQ, per germline. This CDR3 has 14 amino acids. V shed 2 bases, J shed 3 bases, and the junction held 2 bases outside the gene matches. The CDR3 DNA reads TGCGCCAGCAGCTTCCGGGACAGGGGCTACGAGCAGTACTTC. It is translated as CASSFRDRGYEQYF.

This chain uses TRBV6-5 with TRBJ2-1, with D possibly TRBD1 on 6 matching bases. CDR3 size: 15 residues. Germline CDR1 and CDR2: MNHEY and SVGAGI. Trimming cost V 0 bases and J 7 bases, with 13 bases left between them. The CDR3 nucleotides are TGTGCCAGCAGTTACTCTGGGGGCGCGAGGAATGAGCAGTTCTTC. It is translated as CASSYSGGARNEQFF.